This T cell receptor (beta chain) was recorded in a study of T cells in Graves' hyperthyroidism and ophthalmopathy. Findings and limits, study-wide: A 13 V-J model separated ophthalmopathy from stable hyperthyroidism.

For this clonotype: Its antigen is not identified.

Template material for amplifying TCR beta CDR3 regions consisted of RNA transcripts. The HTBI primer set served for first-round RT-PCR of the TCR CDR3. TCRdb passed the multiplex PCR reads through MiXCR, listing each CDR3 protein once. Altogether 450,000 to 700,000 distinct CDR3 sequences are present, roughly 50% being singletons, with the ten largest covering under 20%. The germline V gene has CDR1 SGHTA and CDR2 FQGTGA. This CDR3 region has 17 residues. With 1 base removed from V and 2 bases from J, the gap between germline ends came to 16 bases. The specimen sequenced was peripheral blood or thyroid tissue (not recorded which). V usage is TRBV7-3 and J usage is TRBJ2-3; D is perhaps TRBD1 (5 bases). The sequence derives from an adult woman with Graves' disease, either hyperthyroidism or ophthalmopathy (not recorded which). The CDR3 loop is CASSLNIGAGHTDTQYF. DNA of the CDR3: TGTGCCAGCAGCTTAAATATTGGGGCAGGGCACACAGATACGCAGTATTTT.